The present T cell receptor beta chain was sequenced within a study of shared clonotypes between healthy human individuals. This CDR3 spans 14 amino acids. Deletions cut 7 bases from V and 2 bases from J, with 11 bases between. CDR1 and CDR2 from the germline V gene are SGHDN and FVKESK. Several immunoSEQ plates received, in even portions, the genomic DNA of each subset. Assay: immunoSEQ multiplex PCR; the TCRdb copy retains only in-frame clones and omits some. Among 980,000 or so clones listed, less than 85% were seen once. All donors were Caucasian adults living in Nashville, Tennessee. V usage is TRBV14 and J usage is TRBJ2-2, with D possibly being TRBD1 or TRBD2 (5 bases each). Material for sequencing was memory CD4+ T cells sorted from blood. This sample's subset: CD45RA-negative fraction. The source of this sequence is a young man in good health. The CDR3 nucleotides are TGTGCCAGCACCCGGGGACCAAACACCGGGGAGCTGTTTTTT. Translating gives CASTRGPNTGELFF.